A single sample is the source of the 25 T cell receptor beta chains below, sequenced in a study of blood T cell repertoires in COVID-19. The data were produced by immunoSEQ multiplex PCR, yet TCRdb's version contains in-frame clones alone and is incomplete. The data show about 270,000 clones, about 85% seen once. Sequencing was carried out using peripheral blood. Receptors were obtained from a woman aged 50 to 60 with active or convalescent COVID-19.

The gene calls are TRBV2 and TRBJ2-1; 9 nucleotides match TRBD2. The V gene's germline CDR1 is SNHLY and CDR2 FYNNEI. The length of the CDR3 is 15 residues. Germline trimming cut 6 bases from V and 2 bases from J; bases unmatched to any gene: 5. The CDR3 sequence is CASSATSGPYNEQFF. The CDR3 DNA sequence: TGTGCCAGCAGCGCCACTAGCGGGCCCTACAATGAGCAGTTCTTC.

The gene calls are TRBV6-5 and TRBJ2-3, with TRBD1 matching 8 bases. The germline gives CDR1 MNHEY, CDR2 SVGAGI. V lost 2 bases to trimming and J lost 1 base; unmatched junction nucleotides: 2. The CDR3 length is 15 residues. CDR3 sequence: CASSYTGGGTDTQYF. Here the CDR3 DNA reads TGTGCCAGCAGTTACACAGGGGGAGGCACAGATACGCAGTATTTT.

The genes are TRBV28 and TRBJ2-7; 7 bases fit TRBD1. Germline V gene data show CDR1 as MDHEN and CDR2 as SYDVKM. The V segment lost 5 bases and the J segment 3 bases; nucleotides outside the gene matches: 10. The length of the CDR3 is 15 residues. Here the CDR3 DNA reads TGTGCCAGCAGTGTTTCGGACAGGTCGTTCTACGAGCAGTACTTC. Protein: CASSVSDRSFYEQYF.

The chain employs TRBV29-1 and TRBJ2-3; 7 nucleotides line up with TRBD2. With 8 bases clipped from V and 3 bases from J, the junction kept 11 bases outside the gene matches. CDR1 is SQVTM and CDR2 is ANQGSEA in the germline V gene. This CDR3 region has 14 residues. CDR3: CSQKAGVGTDTQYF. Written as DNA, the CDR3 is TGCAGCCAGAAGGCGGGAGTGGGGACAGATACGCAGTATTTT.

The rearrangement uses TRBV6-1 and TRBJ2-5; the match to TRBD1 covers 11 bases. V dropped 4 bases and J dropped 4; count of bases not matched to a gene: 8. Germline V lookup: CDR1 MNHNS, CDR2 SASEGT. The CDR3 length is 16 residues. The CDR3 sequence: CASSGARTGGRETQYF. The CDR3 region has the DNA TGTGCCAGCAGTGGGGCTAGGACAGGGGGCCGAGAGACCCAGTACTTC.

V and J are TRBV6-4 and TRBJ2-3; the D gene is possibly TRBD1 (5 bases). The germline CDR1 and CDR2 sequences are MRHNA and SNTAGT. The CDR3 loop spans 13 amino acids. The V end lost 2 bases, the J end lost 8 bases, and 11 bases lay between the germline ends. The CDR3 DNA is TGTGCCAGCAGTGACAGGGGAAGCTCTACGCAGTATTTT. Amino acids: CASSDRGSSTQYF.

V is TRBV5-1 and J is TRBJ1-2, with 8 positions matching TRBD1. The CDR3 covers 13 residues. Germline V gene sequence: CDR1 SGHRS, CDR2 YFSETQ. With 9 bases clipped from V and 3 bases from J, the junction kept 7 bases outside the gene matches. The CDR3 bases are TGCGCCACCCGCCGGGACAGGCACTATGGCTACACCTTC. This codes for CATRRDRHYGYTF.

For the CDR3, the DNA is TGTGCCAGCAGCTTGTACGGGAAGGGTGCCTACGAGCAGTACTTC. This encodes CASSLYGKGAYEQYF. V and J are TRBV7-6 and TRBJ2-7; a weak D match, TRBD2 (5 bases). Germline lookup yields CDR1 SGHVS and CDR2 FNYEAQ. V lost 3 bases and J lost 2, with 14 bases in between. CDR3 length: 15 residues.

The rearrangement joins TRBV30 to TRBJ2-1, with 7 bases that match TRBD2. With 2 bases clipped from V and 6 bases from J, the junction kept 13 bases outside the gene matches. This CDR3 has 16 residues. CDR1 and CDR2 (germline): GTSNPN, SVGIG (reference sequence). CDR3 sequence (DNA): TGTGCCTGGAGTTCTCTCGGGAGGCATGTCAGCAATGAGCAGTTCTTC. Residues: CAWSSLGRHVSNEQFF.

This chain joins TRBV15 and TRBJ2-1; TRBD2 might be the D (5 bases). V was cut by 5 bases and J by 6 bases, with 8 bases left in between. In germline, CDR1 is LNHNV, CDR2 YYDKDF (reference sequence). The CDR3 consists of 12 residues. The CDR3 reads CATSGAGNEQFF. Written as DNA, the CDR3 is TGTGCCACCAGCGGCGCGGGCAATGAGCAGTTCTTC.

This sequence joins TRBV15 and TRBJ2-1, with D perhaps matching TRBD1 (6 bases). Germline CDR1 LNHNV, CDR2 YYDKDF (reference sequence). V lost 4 bases and J 6 bases, leaving 22 bases between the germline ends. This CDR3 is built from 17 residues. The CDR3 coding sequence is TGTGCCACCAGCAACAAAAAGAGGGGCAGGGGATTCAATGAGCAGTTCTTC. This translates into CATSNKKRGRGFNEQFF.

V usage is TRBV12-3 or TRBV12-4 and J usage is TRBJ1-1; 9 bases map to TRBD1. CDR3 length: 13 residues. J gave up 9 bases and V 6 bases, and 8 bases lay outside the gene matches. As DNA, the CDR3 is TGTGCCAGCAGAGCCTCGGACAGGGGTAAAGCTTTCTTT. Residues: CASRASDRGKAFF.

The chain links TRBV30 to TRBJ2-7, with 10 bases that match TRBD2. The CDR3 has 14 amino acids. The V segment lost 2 bases and the J segment 4 bases; nucleotides outside the gene matches: 5. CDR1 and CDR2 (germline): GTSNPN, SVGIG (reference sequence). This CDR3 reads CAWSTAGGGYEQYF. CDR3 DNA sequence: TGTGCCTGGAGTACAGCGGGAGGGGGTTACGAGCAGTACTTC.

This clone occurred a few times. This chain joins TRBV2 and TRBJ1-4; D unclear. With 5 bases removed from V and 7 bases from J, the gap between germline ends came to 8 bases. This CDR3 is built from 12 residues. Germline lookup yields CDR1 SNHLY and CDR2 FYNNEI. The CDR3 loop is CASSLTSEKLFF. In DNA form, the CDR3 reads TGTGCCAGCAGTCTCACATCTGAAAAACTGTTTTTT.

The CDR3 DNA reads TGTGCCAGCAGTCCTTCCTACGAGCAGTACTTC. Its translation: CASSPSYEQYF. V and J are TRBV6-6 and TRBJ2-7; D gene uncertain. CDR1 is MNHNY, CDR2 SVGAGI, per germline (reference sequence). Trimming pared 5 bases from V and 1 base from J, leaving 3 bases between. The length of the CDR3 is 11 residues.

This sequence joins TRBV6-5 and TRBJ2-4; the match to TRBD1 covers 7 bases. The CDR3 spans 12 residues. From germline, CDR1 is MNHEY and CDR2 SVGAGI. With V trimmed by 5 bases and J by 10 bases, 5 bases remained unmatched. For the CDR3, the DNA is TGTGCCAGCAGTCCGGGACAGCCGATTCAGTACTTC. It encodes CASSPGQPIQYF.

This chain connects TRBV12-3 or TRBV12-4 to TRBJ1-1; 7 nucleotides line up with TRBD1. The CDR3 runs 13 residues. The V gene end was trimmed by 3 bases and the J gene end by 4 bases; junction bases not matched to a gene: 2. Here the CDR3 reads CASSLRTGTEAFF. The CDR3 DNA follows: TGTGCCAGCAGTTTGAGGACAGGCACTGAAGCTTTCTTT.

The chain has TRBV14 and TRBJ1-2; 9 bases agree with TRBD1. There are 15 residues in the CDR3. Trimming at V came to 1 base and at J to 8 bases, leaving 8 bases not matched to a gene. Per germline, CDR1 SGHDN and CDR2 FVKESK. The CDR3 spells CASSQAQGALRGYTF. DNA for the CDR3: TGTGCCAGCAGCCAAGCACAGGGGGCCCTTCGCGGCTACACCTTC.

This clone was counted once. The chain links TRBV5-8 to TRBJ1-1; a possible D gene is TRBD1 (6 bases). Germline V gene data show CDR1 as SGHTS and CDR2 as YDEGEE. V gave up 0 bases and J gave up 10 bases, with 16 bases separating them. CDR3 length: 14 residues. The CDR3: CASSLAGRGVSAFF. The CDR3, as DNA: TGTGCCAGCAGCTTGGCCGGCAGGGGAGTATCAGCTTTCTTT.

This clone was seen just once. The V gene is TRBV5-4, the J gene TRBJ1-6, with 9 bases aligning to TRBD1. The CDR3 covers 15 residues. In germline, CDR1 is SGHNT, CDR2 YYREEE (reference sequence). Trimming cost V 2 bases and J 8 bases; bases outside gene matches: 5. The CDR3 loop is CASSLPGQGYSPLHF. The CDR3 bases are TGTGCCAGCAGCTTACCGGGACAGGGATATTCACCCCTCCACTTT.

This chain joins TRBV2 and TRBJ2-1; D might be TRBD1 (5 bases). This CDR3 contains 15 residues. The V gene lost 5 bases and the J gene lost 1 base, with 12 bases spanning the gap. Germline values: CDR1 SNHLY, CDR2 FYNNEI. The CDR3 DNA reads TGTGCCAGCAGTCCCGAGGCAGGGTCCTACAATGAGCAGTTCTTC. The encoded protein is CASSPEAGSYNEQFF.

The V gene is TRBV3-1 (or the pseudogene TRBV3-2), the J gene TRBJ2-2; a weak D match, TRBD1 (5 bases). The ends were cut back, 4 bases at V and 0 bases at J, with 9 bases in the middle. The CDR3 consists of 15 residues. Per the germline V gene, CDR1 is LGHDT and CDR2 is YNNKEL (reference sequence). The CDR3 here is CASSPLGPNTGELFF. The CDR3 nucleotides read TGTGCCAGCAGCCCCCTGGGGCCGAACACCGGGGAGCTGTTTTTT.

V gene TRBV18 combines with J gene TRBJ1-5; 9 bases line up with TRBD1. Germline loops: CDR1 KGHSH, CDR2 LQKENI. The trim removed 3 bases at V and 6 bases at J, leaving 9 bases unmatched. This CDR3 is 16 amino acids long. CDR3 sequence reads: CASSPEDRGVSQPQHF. The CDR3 nucleotides are TGTGCCAGCTCACCGGAGGACAGGGGCGTCAGTCAGCCCCAGCATTTT.

The V call is TRBV30, the J call TRBJ2-3, with TRBD1 as a possible D gene (6 bases). V gave up 5 bases and J gave up 6 bases, with 21 bases separating them. The CDR3 extends over 15 amino acids. Germline V gene lookup returns CDR1 GTSNPN and CDR2 SVGIG (reference sequence). CDR3 sequence reads: CAWADLGAGLDTQYF. Here the CDR3 DNA reads TGTGCCTGGGCGGATCTGGGGGCTGGGTTGGATACGCAGTATTTT.

The rearrangement links TRBV18 to TRBJ2-1; 11 bases are a match to TRBD2. V lost 1 base and J lost 0; bases outside the gene matches: 2. This CDR3 has 17 amino acids. Germline lookup yields CDR1 KGHSH and CDR2 LQKENI. CDR3 residues: CASSPRTSGPSYNEQFF. The CDR3 DNA reads as TGTGCCAGCTCACCACGGACTAGCGGGCCCTCCTACAATGAGCAGTTCTTC.